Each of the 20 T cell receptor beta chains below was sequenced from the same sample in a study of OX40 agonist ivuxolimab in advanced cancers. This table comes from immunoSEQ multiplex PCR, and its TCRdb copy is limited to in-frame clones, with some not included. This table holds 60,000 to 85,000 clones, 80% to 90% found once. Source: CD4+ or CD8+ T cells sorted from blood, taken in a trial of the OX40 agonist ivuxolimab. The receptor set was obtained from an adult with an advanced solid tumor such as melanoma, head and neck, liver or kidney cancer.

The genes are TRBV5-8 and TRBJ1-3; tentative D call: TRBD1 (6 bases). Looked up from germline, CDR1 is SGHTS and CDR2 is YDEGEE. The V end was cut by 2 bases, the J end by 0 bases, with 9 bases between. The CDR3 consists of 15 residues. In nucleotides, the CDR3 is TGTGCCAGCAGCTTCAGGGGAACCTCTGGAAACACCATATATTTT. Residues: CASSFRGTSGNTIYF.

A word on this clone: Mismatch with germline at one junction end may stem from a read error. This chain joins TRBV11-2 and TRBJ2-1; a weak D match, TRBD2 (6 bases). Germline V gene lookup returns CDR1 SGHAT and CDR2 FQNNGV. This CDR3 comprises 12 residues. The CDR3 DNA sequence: TGTGCCAGCAGCCTGAATGCGGGGCTTCTAGTCTTC. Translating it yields CASSLNAGLLVF.

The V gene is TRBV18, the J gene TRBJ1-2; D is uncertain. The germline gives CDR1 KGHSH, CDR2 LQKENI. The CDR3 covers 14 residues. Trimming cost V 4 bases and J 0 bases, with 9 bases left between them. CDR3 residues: CASSRGLSNYGYTF. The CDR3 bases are TGTGCCAGCTCACGAGGGCTCTCTAACTATGGCTACACCTTC.

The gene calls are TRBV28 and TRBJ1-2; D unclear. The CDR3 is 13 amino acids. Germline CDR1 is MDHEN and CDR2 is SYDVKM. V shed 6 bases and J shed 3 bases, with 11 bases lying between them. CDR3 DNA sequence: TGTGCCAGCAGCCAAACAAGGGACTATGGCTACACCTTC. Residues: CASSQTRDYGYTF.

The CDR3, as DNA: TGCGCCAGCAGCCCTCCCGGTCTGAGCACAGATACGCAGTATTTT. Its protein product is CASSPPGLSTDTQYF. The rearrangement joins TRBV5-1 to TRBJ2-3; no clear D. Germline lookup yields CDR1 SGHRS and CDR2 YFSETQ. This CDR3 region has 15 residues. Trimming took 4 bases from V and 0 from J, leaving 12 bases between them.

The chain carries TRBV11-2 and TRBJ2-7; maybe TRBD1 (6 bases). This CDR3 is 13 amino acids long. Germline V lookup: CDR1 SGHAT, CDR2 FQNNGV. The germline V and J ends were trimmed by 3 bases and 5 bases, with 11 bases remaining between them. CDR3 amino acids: CASSFTGTNEQYF. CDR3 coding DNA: TGTGCCAGCAGCTTTACAGGGACAAACGAGCAGTACTTC.

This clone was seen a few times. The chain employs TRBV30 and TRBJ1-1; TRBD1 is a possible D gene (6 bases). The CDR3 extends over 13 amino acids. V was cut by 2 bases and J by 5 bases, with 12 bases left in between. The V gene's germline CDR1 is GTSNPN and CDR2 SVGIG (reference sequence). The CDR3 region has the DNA TGTGCCTGGAGTTCGTTCACAGGGACTGAAGCTTTCTTT. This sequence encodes CAWSSFTGTEAFF.

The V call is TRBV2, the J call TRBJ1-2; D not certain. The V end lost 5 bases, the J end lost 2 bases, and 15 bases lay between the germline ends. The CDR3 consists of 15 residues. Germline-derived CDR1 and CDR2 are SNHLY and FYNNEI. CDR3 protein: CASSSDGIPNYGYTF. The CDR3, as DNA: TGTGCCAGCAGTTCTGACGGGATTCCGAACTATGGCTACACCTTC.

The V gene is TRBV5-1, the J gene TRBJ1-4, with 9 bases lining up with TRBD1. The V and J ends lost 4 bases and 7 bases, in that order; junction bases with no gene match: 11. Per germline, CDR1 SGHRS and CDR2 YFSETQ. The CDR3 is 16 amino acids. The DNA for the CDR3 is TGCGCCAGCAGCCGCTTAGGGGGACAGGGTGTTGAAAAACTGTTTTTT. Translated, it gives CASSRLGGQGVEKLFF.

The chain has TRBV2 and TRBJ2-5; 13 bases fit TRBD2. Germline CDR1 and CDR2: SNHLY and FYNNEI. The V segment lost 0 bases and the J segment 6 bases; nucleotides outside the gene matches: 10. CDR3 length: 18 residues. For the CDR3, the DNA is TGTGCCAGCAGTGAAGCACTAGCGGGAGGGACGGCCGCACAGACCCAGTACTTC. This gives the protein CASSEALAGGTAAQTQYF.

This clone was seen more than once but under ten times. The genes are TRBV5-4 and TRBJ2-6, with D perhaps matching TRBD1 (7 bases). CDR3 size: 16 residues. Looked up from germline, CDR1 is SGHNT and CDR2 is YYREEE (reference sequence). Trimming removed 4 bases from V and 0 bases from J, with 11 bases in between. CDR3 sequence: CASSAGQPSGANVLTF. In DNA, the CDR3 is TGTGCCAGCAGCGCGGGACAGCCCTCTGGGGCCAACGTCCTGACTTTC.

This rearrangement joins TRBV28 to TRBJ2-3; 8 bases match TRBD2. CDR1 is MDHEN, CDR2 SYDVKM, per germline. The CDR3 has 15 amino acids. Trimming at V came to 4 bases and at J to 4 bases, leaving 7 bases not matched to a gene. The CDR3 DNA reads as TGTGCCAGCAGTTCGAGAAGCGGGAGTGCAGATACGCAGTATTTT. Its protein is CASSSRSGSADTQYF.

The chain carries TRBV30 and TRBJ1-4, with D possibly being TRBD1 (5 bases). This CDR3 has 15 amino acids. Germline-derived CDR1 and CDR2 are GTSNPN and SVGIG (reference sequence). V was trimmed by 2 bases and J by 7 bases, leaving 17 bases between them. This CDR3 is CAWSSLRGRGEKLFF. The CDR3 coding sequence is TGTGCCTGGAGTAGTTTAAGGGGCCGGGGTGAAAAACTGTTTTTT.

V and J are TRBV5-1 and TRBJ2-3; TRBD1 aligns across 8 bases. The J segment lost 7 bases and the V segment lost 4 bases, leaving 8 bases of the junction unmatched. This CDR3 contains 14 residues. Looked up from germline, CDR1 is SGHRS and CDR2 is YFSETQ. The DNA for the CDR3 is TGCGCCAGCAGCCTGACAGGGGTGGGAAATACGCAGTATTTT. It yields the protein CASSLTGVGNTQYF.

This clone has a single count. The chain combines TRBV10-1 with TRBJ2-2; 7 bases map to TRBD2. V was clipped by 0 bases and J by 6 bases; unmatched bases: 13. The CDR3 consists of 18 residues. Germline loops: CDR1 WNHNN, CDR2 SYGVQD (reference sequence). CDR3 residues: CASSESSFISGGAGELFF. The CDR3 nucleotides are TGCGCCAGCAGTGAGTCTTCATTTATTTCGGGGGGTGCCGGGGAGCTGTTTTTT.

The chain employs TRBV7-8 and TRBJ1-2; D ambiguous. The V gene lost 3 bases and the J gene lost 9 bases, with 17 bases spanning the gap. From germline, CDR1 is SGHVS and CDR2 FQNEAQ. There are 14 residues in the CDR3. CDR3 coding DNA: TGTGCCAGCAGCTTCGTTATATCGGGCGATCGCTACACCTTC. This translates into CASSFVISGDRYTF.

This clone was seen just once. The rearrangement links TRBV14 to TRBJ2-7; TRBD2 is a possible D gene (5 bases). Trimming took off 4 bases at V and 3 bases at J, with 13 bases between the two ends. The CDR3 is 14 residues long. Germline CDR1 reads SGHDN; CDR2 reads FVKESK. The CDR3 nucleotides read TGTGCCAGCAGCCTCGGGGATTTGGTCTACGAGCAGTACTTC. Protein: CASSLGDLVYEQYF.

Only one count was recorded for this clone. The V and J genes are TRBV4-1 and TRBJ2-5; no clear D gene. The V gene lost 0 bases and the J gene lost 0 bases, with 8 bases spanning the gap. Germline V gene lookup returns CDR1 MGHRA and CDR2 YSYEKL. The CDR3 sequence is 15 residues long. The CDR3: CASSQERTYQETQYF. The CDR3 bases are TGCGCCAGCAGCCAAGAGAGGACGTACCAAGAGACCCAGTACTTC.

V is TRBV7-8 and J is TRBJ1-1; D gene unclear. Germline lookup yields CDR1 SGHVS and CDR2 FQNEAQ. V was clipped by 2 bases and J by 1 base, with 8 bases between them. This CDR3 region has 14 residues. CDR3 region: CASSLRAENTEAFF. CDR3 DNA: TGTGCCAGCAGCTTAAGGGCTGAGAACACTGAAGCTTTCTTT.

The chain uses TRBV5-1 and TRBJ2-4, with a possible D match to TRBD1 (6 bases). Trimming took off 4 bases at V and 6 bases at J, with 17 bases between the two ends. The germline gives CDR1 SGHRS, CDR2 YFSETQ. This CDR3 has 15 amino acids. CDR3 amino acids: CASSIDEGVPNIQYF. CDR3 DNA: TGCGCCAGCAGCATAGACGAGGGGGTCCCAAACATTCAGTACTTC.